This T cell receptor beta chain was sequenced for a study of blood T cell repertoires in COVID-19. Study-level information: Sites in the United States, Italy and Spain provided acute and convalescent COVID-19 samples.

Only in-frame clones appear in the TCRdb table, and some are missing; sequencing was by immunoSEQ multiplex PCR. The sample holds 200,000 to 300,000 clones, 65% to 90% seen once. The sample was peripheral blood. The TCR comes from a man aged 30 to 45 with active or convalescent COVID-19.

The CDR3 DNA sequence: TGTGCCAGTACCCGGGGACAGCAGTACAATGAGCAGTTCTTC. It codes for CASTRGQQYNEQFF. The chain carries TRBV19 and TRBJ2-1, with 7 bases lining up with TRBD1. CDR1 LNHDA and CDR2 SQIVND come from the germline V gene (reference sequence). This CDR3 contains 14 residues. V dropped 7 bases and J dropped 4; count of bases not matched to a gene: 7.